What follows is one T cell receptor (beta chain) and its context. What it binds is unknown. Specimens obtained from alopecia areata patients comprised lesional scalp punch biopsies and peripheral blood. The authors sorted CD4+ and CD8+ T cells from PBMCs. Investigators isolated RNA and reverse transcribed it into cDNA to act as the sequencing template. This table comes from immunoSEQ multiplex PCR, and its TCRdb copy is limited to in-frame clones, with some not included. The sample lists over 100,000 clones, about 46% occurring once. The record originates from a study of CD8+ T cells in alopecia areata. The study, taken as a whole, reports: Clonality in lesional scalp, especially alopecia totalis/universalis, exceeded that of normal scalp. Against the mouse data, patients shared TCRs less clearly, possibly for HLA reasons.

This CDR3 comprises 14 residues. Germline V gives CDR1 GTSNPN, CDR2 SVGIG (reference sequence). J was trimmed by 8 bases and V by 4 bases; bases with no gene match: 7. This specimen was CD8+ T cells sorted from blood, taken at week 0. The receptor was derived from a human donor with alopecia areata. The chain uses TRBV30 and TRBJ2-1; TRBD1 agrees at 11 bases. As DNA, the CDR3 is TGTGCCTGGAATCTGGACAGGGGGCGAGATGAGCAGTTCTTC. As protein: CAWNLDRGRDEQFF.